This TCR beta chain was recovered during a study of beta chain features in type 1 diabetes. Study-wide findings and caveats: VDJ junctions from patients with type 1 diabetes contained fewer insertions and more deletions.

All of the isolated RNA was reverse transcribed, so expressed TCRB transcripts were sequenced. Clones were sequenced by immunoSEQ multiplex PCR, and TCRdb holds only the in-frame ones, with some missing. The sample consists of roughly 310,000 clones, 11% of them appearing once. The CDR3 is made up of 14 amino acids. The V segment lost 4 bases and the J segment 8 bases; nucleotides outside the gene matches: 6. From germline, CDR1 is SGHRS and CDR2 YFSETQ. This clone was observed a few times. The antigen is unknown. The chain carries TRBV5-1 and TRBJ2-5; 12 bases agree with TRBD2. Sequencing was performed on naive CD4+ T cells from blood. This TCR derives from a woman in her twenties or thirties in good health. The CDR3 DNA is TGCGCCAGCAGCCCACTAGCGGGAGGCGTCACCCAGTACTTC. Translated, it gives CASSPLAGGVTQYF.